One sample yielded the 27 T cell receptor beta chains listed below, sequenced in a study of lymphopenia after photon versus proton radiotherapy. Profiling relied on immunoSEQ multiplex PCR, and the TCRdb table lists in-frame clones only, not all of them. Altogether around 64,000 clones are present, 85% to 95% being singletons, with the ten largest covering around 2%. The sequences come from peripheral blood, collected from a patient treated with photon-based radiotherapy. These receptors all come from a woman aged 40-49 years with cholangiocarcinoma.

The chain joins TRBV28 to TRBJ2-2, with 7 nucleotides matching TRBD2. The V segment lost 6 bases and the J segment 1 base; nucleotides outside the gene matches: 2. Germline CDR1 reads MDHEN; CDR2 reads SYDVKM. This CDR3 comprises 14 residues. Here the CDR3 reads CASSLAGNTGELFF. Here the CDR3 DNA reads TGTGCCAGCAGCTTAGCGGGGAACACCGGGGAGCTGTTTTTT.

This clone was detected only once. CDR3: CASRGDRGLNQPQHF. In nucleotides, the CDR3 is TGTGCCAGCAGGGGTGACAGGGGGCTAAATCAGCCCCAGCATTTT. The V gene is TRBV6-1, the J gene TRBJ1-5; TRBD1 aligns across 10 bases. The CDR3 spans 15 residues. Germline assignment: CDR1 MNHNS and CDR2 SASEGT. V was clipped by 6 bases and J by 4 bases; unmatched bases: 6.

This clone has more than one count but fewer than ten. The chain joins TRBV18 to TRBJ2-1; D not certain. The V end was cut by 0 bases, the J end by 7 bases, with 7 bases between. Germline assignment: CDR1 KGHSH and CDR2 LQKENI. The CDR3 extends over 13 amino acids. This CDR3 reads CASSPPVLNEQFF. CDR3 coding DNA: TGTGCCAGCTCACCACCGGTACTTAATGAGCAGTTCTTC. The full variable domain, completed using reference TRBV18 and TRBJ2-1, is NAGVMQNPRHLVRRRGQEARLRCSPMKGHSHVYWYRQLPEEGLKFMVYLQKENIIDESGMPKERFSAEFPKEGPSILRIQQVVRGDSAAYFCASSPPVLNEQFFGPGTRLTVL.

This chain connects TRBV27 to TRBJ2-5; a weak D match, TRBD2 (5 bases). The better agreement between TRBJ2-7 and the DNA end casts doubt on the J call. Germline loops: CDR1 MNHEY, CDR2 SMNVEV (reference sequence). The CDR3 has 12 amino acids. DNA of the CDR3: TGTGCCAGCAGTCTAGCTAGAGGCGAGCAGTACTTC. This translates into CASSLARGEQYF.

This chain joins TRBV18 and TRBJ2-1; D gene ambiguous. Germline-derived CDR1 and CDR2 are KGHSH and LQKENI. V lost 4 bases to trimming and J lost 0 bases, with 10 bases between them. The CDR3 has 15 amino acids. The DNA for the CDR3 is TGTGCCAGCTCACTCAGCAGTCACTCCTACAATGAGCAGTTCTTC. It specifies CASSLSSHSYNEQFF.

The chain is built from TRBV27 and TRBJ2-1; D is unresolved. With 2 bases removed from V and 0 bases from J, the gap between germline ends came to 11 bases. The CDR3 totals 16 residues. Germline CDR1 MNHEY, CDR2 SMNVEV (reference sequence). DNA for the CDR3: TGTGCCAGCAGTTTACAGCGCGGCAGCTCCTACAATGAGCAGTTCTTC. It specifies CASSLQRGSSYNEQFF.

The chain joins TRBV2 to TRBJ2-3; maybe TRBD2 (6 bases). Per the germline V gene, CDR1 is SNHLY and CDR2 is FYNNEI. This CDR3 spans 15 amino acids. V lost 4 bases and J lost 1, with 12 bases in between. CDR3 coding DNA: TGTGCCAGCAGTGCTCCGGGACTGCGCACAGATACGCAGTATTTT. Amino acids: CASSAPGLRTDTQYF.

The chain is built from TRBV4-1 and TRBJ2-3; perhaps TRBD2 as D (5 bases). Trimming cost V 1 base and J 9 bases, with 17 bases left between them. Germline V gene lookup returns CDR1 MGHRA and CDR2 YSYEKL. The CDR3 consists of 15 residues. The DNA for the CDR3 is TGCGCCAGCAGCCAAGGTAGTAGCGCTCCGGGGACGCAGTATTTT. Its translation: CASSQGSSAPGTQYF.

The rearrangement uses TRBV7-6 and TRBJ2-3; 7 nucleotides agree with TRBD2. Germline V CDR1 and CDR2: SGHVS, FNYEAQ. V dropped 5 bases and J dropped 1; count of bases not matched to a gene: 9. The CDR3 spans 16 residues. CDR3 DNA: TGTGCCAGCAGCCCAACGCTAGCGGCTGGCACAGATACGCAGTATTTT. Protein sequence: CASSPTLAAGTDTQYF.

The chain joins TRBV25-1 to TRBJ2-1; 8 bases match TRBD1. The V gene's germline CDR1 is MGHDK and CDR2 SYGVNS. The trim removed 6 bases at V and 4 bases at J, leaving 2 bases unmatched. The CDR3 covers 13 residues. CDR3 region: CASRRQGYNEQFF. The CDR3 DNA is TGTGCCAGCAGGAGACAGGGGTACAATGAGCAGTTCTTC.

V usage is TRBV9 and J usage is TRBJ2-5, with TRBD1 matching over 8 bases. The V gene end was trimmed by 4 bases and the J gene end by 5 bases; junction bases not matched to a gene: 10. Germline V gene data show CDR1 as SGDLS and CDR2 as YYNGEE. CDR3 length: 15 residues. The CDR3 is CASSPRTGRSETQYF. CDR3 in DNA: TGTGCCAGCAGCCCACGGACAGGGCGTTCCGAGACCCAGTACTTC.

V is TRBV7-9 and J is TRBJ1-1; TRBD1 is a possible D gene (6 bases). Germline CDR1 is SEHNR and CDR2 is FQNEAQ (reference sequence). This CDR3 region has 15 residues. V lost 7 bases, J lost 1 base, and 16 bases lay in between. The DNA of the CDR3 is TGTGCCAGCACCGCCTGGGGACAAGGGAACACTGAAGCTTTCTTT. Protein: CASTAWGQGNTEAFF.

Concerning this clone: A read error may account for a junction end that differs from germline. The V gene is TRBV28, the J gene TRBJ2-3; TRBD2 matches at 9 bases. Per germline, CDR1 MDHEN and CDR2 SYDVKM. The CDR3 is 15 residues long. The CDR3 region is CASSFIGTSKDTQYF. DNA of the CDR3: TGTGCCAGCAGTTTTATCGGGACTAGCAAAGATACGCAGTATTTT.

This clone was found once. The chain has TRBV10-3 and TRBJ1-2; D unclear. The ends were cut back, 3 bases at V and 7 bases at J, with 21 bases in the middle. This CDR3 has 16 amino acids. Germline V gene data show CDR1 as ENHRY and CDR2 as SYGVKD. CDR3 sequence: CAISDNSINEGFGYTF. DNA of the CDR3: TGTGCCATCAGTGACAATAGCATAAATGAGGGTTTTGGCTACACCTTC.

The chain recombines TRBV6-5 with TRBJ1-1; D not resolved. The CDR3 is 15 residues long. V was pared by 5 bases and J by 3 bases, with 16 bases between. Germline loops: CDR1 MNHEY, CDR2 SVGAGI. CDR3 loop: CASSRLRARDTEAFF. CDR3 nucleotide sequence: TGTGCCAGCAGTCGCCTGCGGGCTCGGGACACTGAAGCTTTCTTT.

The chain combines TRBV28 with TRBJ2-3, with 9 bases that match TRBD2. V shed 8 bases and J 0 bases; nucleotides not matched to a gene: 3. This CDR3 is built from 14 residues. CDR1 and CDR2 from the germline V gene are MDHEN and SYDVKM. CDR3: CASLAGSSTDTQYF. The CDR3 region has the DNA TGTGCCAGCCTAGCGGGGTCTAGCACAGATACGCAGTATTTT.

The chain links TRBV29-1 to TRBJ2-7; D is unclear. Looked up from germline, CDR1 is SQVTM and CDR2 is ANQGSEA. The CDR3 totals 13 residues. The V end was cut by 4 bases, the J end by 1 base, with 11 bases between. CDR3 region: CSVAPADSYEQYF. CDR3 nucleotide sequence: TGCAGCGTTGCTCCAGCAGATTCCTACGAGCAGTACTTC.

The gene calls are TRBV10-1 and TRBJ1-1; a possible D gene is TRBD1 (5 bases). V gave up 6 bases and J gave up 1 base, with 9 bases separating them. In germline, CDR1 is WNHNN, CDR2 SYGVQD (reference sequence). The CDR3 is made up of 13 amino acids. In nucleotides, the CDR3 is TGCGCCAGCAGCCAACAGGAGAACACTGAAGCTTTCTTT. Translation gives CASSQQENTEAFF.

The V and J genes are TRBV19 and TRBJ2-3, with 9 bases identical to TRBD1. The CDR3 consists of 13 residues. V gave up 6 bases and J gave up 6 bases; unmatched junction bases: 4. Germline values: CDR1 LNHDA, CDR2 SQIVND (reference sequence). The CDR3 nucleotides read TGTGCCAGTAGCGGGACAGGGACCGATACGCAGTATTTT. Translated, it gives CASSGTGTDTQYF.

The chain joins TRBV27 to TRBJ2-7, with TRBD2 matching over 7 bases. After removal of 7 bases from V and 7 bases from J, the junction contained 13 bases not matched to a gene. This CDR3 has 14 amino acids. CDR1 and CDR2 from the germline V gene are MNHEY and SMNVEV (reference sequence). The CDR3 nucleotides are TGTGCCAGCACACCCTCCAGACTAGCAGGGGAGCAGTACTTC. This encodes CASTPSRLAGEQYF.

V is TRBV5-4 and J is TRBJ2-5; TRBD1 agrees at 8 bases. V shed 1 base and J 6 bases; nucleotides not matched to a gene: 2. Germline CDR1 SGHNT, CDR2 YYREEE (reference sequence). The CDR3 extends over 13 amino acids. The CDR3 sequence is CASSLQGAKTQYF. For the CDR3, the DNA is TGTGCCAGCAGCTTGCAGGGGGCGAAGACCCAGTACTTC.

The CDR3 spells CASSQVGGANTGELFF. The CDR3 DNA reads TGCGCCAGCAGCCAAGTGGGGGGCGCGAACACCGGGGAGCTGTTTTTT. J is TRBJ2-2 and V is TRBV4-1; the D call may be TRBD1 or TRBD2 (6 bases each). In germline, CDR1 is MGHRA, CDR2 YSYEKL. V was cut by 1 base and J by 0 bases, with 9 bases left in between. This CDR3 has 16 amino acids.

The chain combines TRBV18 with TRBJ2-7; 9 nucleotides agree with TRBD1. Germline loops: CDR1 KGHSH, CDR2 LQKENI. V was pared by 5 bases and J by 5 bases, with 7 bases of the junction left unmatched. This CDR3 spans 14 amino acids. In DNA form, the CDR3 reads TGTGCCAGCTCAAAGGAGACAGGGGGGGACGAGCAGTACTTC. Translation: CASSKETGGDEQYF.

This chain uses TRBV10-3 with TRBJ2-1; 8 nucleotides line up with TRBD1. V lost 2 bases, J lost 5 bases, and 5 bases stayed unmatched. Germline lookup yields CDR1 ENHRY and CDR2 SYGVKD. This CDR3 is built from 15 residues. CDR3 region: CAISENGQGDNEQFF. In DNA, the CDR3 is TGTGCCATCAGTGAGAACGGACAGGGTGACAATGAGCAGTTCTTC.

This clone was detected only once. The chain couples TRBV30 to TRBJ2-5; D uncertain. V shed 2 bases and J shed 0 bases, with 10 bases lying between them. Germline V gene lookup returns CDR1 GTSNPN and CDR2 SVGIG (reference sequence). The CDR3 is 14 residues long. CDR3 loop: CAWSFLADQETQYF. The CDR3 DNA follows: TGTGCCTGGAGTTTCCTTGCGGACCAAGAGACCCAGTACTTC.

The chain is built from TRBV6-1 and TRBJ1-2; D is unclear. CDR1 is MNHNS and CDR2 is SASEGT in the germline V gene. The V end was cut by 2 bases, the J end by 4 bases, with 11 bases between. CDR3 length equals 14 residues. CDR3 amino acids: CASSESSASYGYTF. Written as DNA, the CDR3 is TGTGCCAGCAGTGAAAGTTCAGCGTCCTATGGCTACACCTTC.

This clone showed up just once. V is TRBV6-1 and J is TRBJ2-3; D is possibly TRBD1 (6 bases). Germline V gene sequence: CDR1 MNHNS, CDR2 SASEGT. This CDR3 has 15 amino acids. With 4 bases removed from V and 3 bases from J, the gap between germline ends came to 14 bases. The CDR3 loop is CASSAGAIRTDTQYF. CDR3 in DNA: TGTGCCAGCAGTGCAGGGGCGATTCGTACAGATACGCAGTATTTT.